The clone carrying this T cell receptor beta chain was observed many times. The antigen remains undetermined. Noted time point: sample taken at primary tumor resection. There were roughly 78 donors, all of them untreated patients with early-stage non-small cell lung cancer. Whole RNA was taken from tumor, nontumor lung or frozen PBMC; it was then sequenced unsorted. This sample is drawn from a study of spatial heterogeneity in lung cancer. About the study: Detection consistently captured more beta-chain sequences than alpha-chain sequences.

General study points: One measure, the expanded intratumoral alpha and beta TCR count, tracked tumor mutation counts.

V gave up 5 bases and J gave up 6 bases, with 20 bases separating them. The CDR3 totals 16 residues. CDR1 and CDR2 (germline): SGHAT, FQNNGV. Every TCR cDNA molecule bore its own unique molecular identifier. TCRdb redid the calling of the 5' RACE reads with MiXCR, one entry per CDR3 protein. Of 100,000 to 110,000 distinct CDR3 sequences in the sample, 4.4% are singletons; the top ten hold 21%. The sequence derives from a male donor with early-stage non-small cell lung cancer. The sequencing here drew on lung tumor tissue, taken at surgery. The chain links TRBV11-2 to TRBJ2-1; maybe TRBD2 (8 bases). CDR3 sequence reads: CASSRLAGRGPNEQFF. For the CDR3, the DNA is TGTGCCAGCAGCCGTTTAGCGGGAAGGGGGCCCAATGAGCAGTTCTTC.